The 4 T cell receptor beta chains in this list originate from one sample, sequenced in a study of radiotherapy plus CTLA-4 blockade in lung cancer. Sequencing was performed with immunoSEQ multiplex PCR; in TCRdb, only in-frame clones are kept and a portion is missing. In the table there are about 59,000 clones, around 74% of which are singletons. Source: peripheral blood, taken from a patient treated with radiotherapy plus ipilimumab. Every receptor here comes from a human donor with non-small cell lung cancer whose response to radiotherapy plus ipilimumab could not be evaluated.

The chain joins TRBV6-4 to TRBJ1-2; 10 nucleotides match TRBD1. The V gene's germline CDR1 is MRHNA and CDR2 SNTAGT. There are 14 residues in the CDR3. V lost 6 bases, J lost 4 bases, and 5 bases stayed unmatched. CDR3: CASRATGGAYGYTF. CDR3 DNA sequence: TGTGCCAGCAGAGCGACAGGGGGCGCCTATGGCTACACCTTC.

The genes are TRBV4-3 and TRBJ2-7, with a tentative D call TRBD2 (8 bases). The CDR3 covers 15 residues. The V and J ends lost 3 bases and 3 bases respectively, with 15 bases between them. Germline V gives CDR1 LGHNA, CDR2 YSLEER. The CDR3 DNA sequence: TGCGCCAGCAGCCATGGGACAGCGGGGGTCTACGAGCAGTACTTC. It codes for CASSHGTAGVYEQYF.

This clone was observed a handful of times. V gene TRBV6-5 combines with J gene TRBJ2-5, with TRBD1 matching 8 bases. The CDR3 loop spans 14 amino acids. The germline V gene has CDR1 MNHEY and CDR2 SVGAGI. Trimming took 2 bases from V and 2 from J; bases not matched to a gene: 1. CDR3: CASSYRTGQETQYF. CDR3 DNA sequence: TGTGCCAGCAGTTACCGGACAGGGCAAGAGACCCAGTACTTC.

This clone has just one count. In DNA form, the CDR3 reads TGCGCCAGCAGCTTGGCAGGGGTAGAGACCCAGTACTTC. Its translation: CASSLAGVETQYF. The chain joins TRBV5-1 to TRBJ2-5, with D tentatively TRBD1 (6 bases). Trimming left V 0 bases short and J 4 bases short, with 7 bases between. Per germline, CDR1 SGHRS and CDR2 YFSETQ. This CDR3 has 13 amino acids.